This is a list of T cell receptor beta chains from one sample in a study of OX40 agonist ivuxolimab in advanced cancers. TCRdb's copy holds only in-frame clones and misses some; the assay was immunoSEQ multiplex PCR. This sample has 35,000 to 45,000 clones, with around 80% found just once. The sample in question was CD4+ or CD8+ T cells sorted from blood, obtained in a trial of the OX40 agonist ivuxolimab. The source of these receptors is an adult with an advanced solid tumor such as melanoma, head and neck, liver or kidney cancer. CDR3s include the opening cysteine and the closing phenylalanine or tryptophan. The order of the fields is clone size, D gene, J gene, V gene, CDR3 protein. The D gene is left open where the match is weak. Clone size, where shown, is once, few, many, or a class for clones that have expanded.

clone_size: once; d_call: TRBD2; j_call: TRBJ2-7; v_call: TRBV4-1; cdr3_aa: CASSQVLSGGYYEQYF
clone_size: .; d_call: TRBD2; j_call: TRBJ2-3; v_call: TRBV9; cdr3_aa: CASSRGGSPSSPHTQYF
clone_size: once; d_call: .; j_call: TRBJ2-7; v_call: TRBV5-4; cdr3_aa: CASSSRGYEQYF
clone_size: .; d_call: .; j_call: TRBJ1-4; v_call: TRBV6-5; cdr3_aa: CASRGGWVEKLFF
clone_size: .; d_call: .; j_call: TRBJ1-4; v_call: TRBV5-6; cdr3_aa: CASSIDPTSGEKLFF
clone_size: .; d_call: TRBD2; j_call: TRBJ2-6; v_call: TRBV4-3; cdr3_aa: CASSQDRSGARGVSGANVLTF
clone_size: .; d_call: .; j_call: TRBJ1-2; v_call: TRBV7-8; cdr3_aa: CASSRPPPELANYGYTF
clone_size: .; d_call: .; j_call: TRBJ1-5; v_call: TRBV27; cdr3_aa: CASSFSRWSNQPQHF
clone_size: .; d_call: .; j_call: TRBJ2-3; v_call: TRBV9; cdr3_aa: CASSVDWGVDTDTQYF
clone_size: .; d_call: .; j_call: TRBJ2-1; v_call: TRBV7-9; cdr3_aa: CASSRHASLDEQFF
clone_size: .; d_call: TRBD1; j_call: TRBJ2-1; v_call: TRBV5-4; cdr3_aa: CASSFTGVNQQFF
clone_size: .; d_call: .; j_call: TRBJ1-1; v_call: TRBV5-1; cdr3_aa: CASSLGGYAEAFF
clone_size: .; d_call: .; j_call: TRBJ1-4; v_call: TRBV5-4; cdr3_aa: CASSPTPTNEKLFF
clone_size: .; d_call: TRBD1; j_call: TRBJ1-4; v_call: TRBV7-9; cdr3_aa: CASSDDRGREKLFF